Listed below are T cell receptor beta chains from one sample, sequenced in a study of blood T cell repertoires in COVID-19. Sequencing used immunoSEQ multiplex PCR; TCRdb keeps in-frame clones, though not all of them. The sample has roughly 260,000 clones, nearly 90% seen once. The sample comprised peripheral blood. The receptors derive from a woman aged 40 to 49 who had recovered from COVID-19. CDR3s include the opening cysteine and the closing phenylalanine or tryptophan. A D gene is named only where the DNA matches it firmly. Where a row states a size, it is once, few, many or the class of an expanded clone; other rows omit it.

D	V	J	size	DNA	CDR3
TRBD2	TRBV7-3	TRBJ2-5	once	TGTGCCAGCAGCCCTCACGGGCGGGGGGAGACCCAGTACTTC	CASSPHGRGETQYF
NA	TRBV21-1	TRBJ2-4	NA	TGTGCCAGCAGCGAGCGACCGGGACAGGGGGTCCCCGTACTTCACAACATTCAGTACTTC	CASSERPGQGVPVLHNIQYF
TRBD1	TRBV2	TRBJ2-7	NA	TGTGCCAGCAGAGCTCCCCGGGACAGGGTATCCTACGAGCAGTACTTC	CASRAPRDRVSYEQYF
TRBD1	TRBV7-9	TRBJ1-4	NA	TGTGCCAGCAGTCAGGAGGGACAGCCTAATGAAAAACTGTTTTTT	CASSQEGQPNEKLFF
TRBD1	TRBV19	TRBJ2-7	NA	TGTGCCAGTAGTCCCCAGGACAGGGGTTCCTACGAGCAGTACTTC	CASSPQDRGSYEQYF
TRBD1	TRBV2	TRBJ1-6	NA	TGTGCCAGCAGTAAGGGACAGGCCCGAAATTCACCCCTCCACTTT	CASSKGQARNSPLHF
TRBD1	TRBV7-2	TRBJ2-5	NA	TGTGCCAGCAGCTTAGACAGGGGGCGAGAGACCCAGTACTTC	CASSLDRGRETQYF
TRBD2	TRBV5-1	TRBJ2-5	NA	TGCGCCAGCAGCTTGGAACAGCGGGGGGGCTGGGAGACCCAGTACTTC	CASSLEQRGGWETQYF
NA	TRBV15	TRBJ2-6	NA	TGTGCCACCAGCAGGGCCCGGGGATTCTCTGGGGCCAACGTCCTGACTTTC	CATSRARGFSGANVLTF
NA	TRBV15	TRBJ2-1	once	TGTGCCACCAGCAGAGACTATACCTACAATGAGCAGTTCTTC	CATSRDYTYNEQFF
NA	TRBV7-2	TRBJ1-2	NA	TGTGCCAGCAGCCCACAGGGTTGGGGGCGTTTGGATGGCTACACCTTC	CASSPQGWGRLDGYTF
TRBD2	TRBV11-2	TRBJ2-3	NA	TGTGCCAGCAGCTTAGTGGGTAGCGGGGGGGCCACAGATACGCAGTATTTT	CASSLVGSGGATDTQYF
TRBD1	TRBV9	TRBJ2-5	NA	TGTGCCAGCAGCAAGACAGGGTCCGAGACCCAGTACTTC	CASSKTGSETQYF
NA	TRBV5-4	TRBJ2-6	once	TGTGCCAGCAGCGCGTTCGGCTCTGGGGCCAACGTCCTGACTTTC	CASSAFGSGANVLTF
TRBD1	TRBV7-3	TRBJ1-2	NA	TGTGCCAGCAGCTTATCTGGGACAGGGTCCGGTGGCTACACCTTC	CASSLSGTGSGGYTF
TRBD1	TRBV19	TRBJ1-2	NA	TGTGCCAGTAGTACCAACCAAGGGGGCGTCGGCTACACCTTC	CASSTNQGGVGYTF
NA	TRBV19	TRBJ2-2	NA	TGTGCCAGTAGCCGGCCCCCAGGCGCTCCGAACACCGGGGAGCTGTTTTTT	CASSRPPGAPNTGELFF
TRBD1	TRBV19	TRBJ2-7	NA	TGTGCCAGTAGCCCACGGGACAGGGCCTACGAGCAGTACTTC	CASSPRDRAYEQYF
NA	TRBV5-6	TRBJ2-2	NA	TGTGCCAGCAGCTTGGTTGCGCGGCCCACCGGGGAGCTGTTTTTT	CASSLVARPTGELFF
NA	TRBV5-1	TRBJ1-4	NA	TGCGCCAGCAACCAGGGCGATAATGAAAAACTGTTTTTT	CASNQGDNEKLFF
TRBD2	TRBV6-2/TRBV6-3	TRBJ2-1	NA	TGTGCCAGCAGTTACTCGAGCGGGAGCTCCTACAATGAGCAGTTCTTC	CASSYSSGSSYNEQFF
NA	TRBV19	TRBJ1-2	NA	TGTGCCAGTAGTATAGATCCCCCCTCAGGGGGCTACACCTTC	CASSIDPPSGGYTF
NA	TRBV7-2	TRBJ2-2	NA	TGTGCCAGCAGCCTGGACAGCTCCCCCGGGGAGCTGTTTTTT	CASSLDSSPGELFF
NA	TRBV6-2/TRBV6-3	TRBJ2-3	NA	TGTGCCAGCAGTTACCCCATGACAGATACGCAGTATTTT	CASSYPMTDTQYF